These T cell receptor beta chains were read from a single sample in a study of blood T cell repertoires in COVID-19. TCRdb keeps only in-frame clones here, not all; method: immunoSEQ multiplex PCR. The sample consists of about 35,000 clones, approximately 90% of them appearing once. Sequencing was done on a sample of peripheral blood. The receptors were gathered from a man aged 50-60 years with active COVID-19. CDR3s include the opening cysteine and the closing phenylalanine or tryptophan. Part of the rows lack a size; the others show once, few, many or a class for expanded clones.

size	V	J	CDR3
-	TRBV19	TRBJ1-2	CASSIRAGNYGYTF
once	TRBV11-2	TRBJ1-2	CASSLGDRPLGGYTF
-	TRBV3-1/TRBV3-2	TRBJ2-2	CASSQDRGRRKIELYTGELFF
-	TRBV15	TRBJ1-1	CATSRGLSRDTEAFF
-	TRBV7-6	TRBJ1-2	CASSPSRGKNYGYTF
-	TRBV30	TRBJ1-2	CAWTFVRTGDNYGYTF
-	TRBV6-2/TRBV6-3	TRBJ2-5	CASSYSPRMYQETQYF
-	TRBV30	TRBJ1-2	CAWSHNRGPNYGYTF
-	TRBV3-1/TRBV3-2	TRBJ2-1	CASSQDPMTSGRNEQFF
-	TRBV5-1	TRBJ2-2	CASSSDGGTSTFLNTGELFF
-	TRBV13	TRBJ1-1	CASSSMTVNTEAFF
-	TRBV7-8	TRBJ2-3	CASSYQSYDTQYF
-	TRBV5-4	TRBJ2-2	CASSSQTGTITNTGELFF
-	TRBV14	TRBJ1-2	CASSQAGTGGLGYTF
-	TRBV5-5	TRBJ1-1	CASLPADGGEAEAFF
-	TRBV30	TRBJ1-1	CAWIRQGLNTEAFF
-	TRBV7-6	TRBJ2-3	CASSHTGLDFPDTQYF
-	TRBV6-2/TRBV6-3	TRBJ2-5	CASSYGDSRETQYF
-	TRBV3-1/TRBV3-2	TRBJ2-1	CASSKLAGGIGDEQFF
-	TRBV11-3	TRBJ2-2	CASSPQTDTGELFF
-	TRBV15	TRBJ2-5	CATSRDREGPETQYF
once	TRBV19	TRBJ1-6	CASQGQHNSPLHF